This T cell receptor beta chain is from a study of T cells in Graves' hyperthyroidism and ophthalmopathy. Findings of the study overall: A model of 13 V-J pairs discriminated ophthalmopathy from stable hyperthyroidism. Blood shared most expanded thyroid clonotypes above 0.001.

This clonotype showed up many times. Its specificity is not known. Patients with ophthalmopathy all had a Clinical Activity Score of at least 3, a NOSPECS grade of at least 4 and duration under 3 months. Every diagnosis used clinical symptoms, serum thyroxine and TRAb, thyroid ultrasound and orbital computed tomography. Germline assignment: CDR1 LNHNV and CDR2 YYDKDF (reference sequence). The CDR3 has 16 residues. With V trimmed by 1 base and J by 6 bases, 9 bases remained unmatched. RNA transcripts gave rise to amplified TCR beta CDR3 regions. Using the HTBI primer set, a first-round RT-PCR was run on the TCR CDR3. TCRdb fed the multiplex PCR reads into MiXCR, producing one record per CDR3 protein. The table records around 500,000 distinct CDR3 sequences, approximately 22% of them present only once.

The chain carries TRBV15 and TRBJ2-1; 7 positions match TRBD1. The specimen was blood. This TCR derives from a woman between 65 and 79 years old with Graves' ophthalmopathy. In DNA form, the CDR3 reads TGTGCCACCAGCAGAGGGGCAGGGGGTGAGGGCAATGAGCAGTTCTTC. This sequence encodes CATSRGAGGEGNEQFF.